The entry below gives a single T cell receptor beta chain sequence along with its context. Antigen unknown. CD4+ cells yielded CD45RA+ naive and CD45RA-negative memory subsets. Several immunoSEQ plates received, in even portions, the genomic DNA of each subset. Sorted-subset replicate PCR reactions contained 150 to 200 ng DNA, corresponding to tens of thousands of T cell genomes. Using immunoSEQ multiplex PCR, the repertoire was profiled, and TCRdb retains in-frame clones only, with some absent. Among under 2.5 million clones listed, around 90% were seen once. This sample was taken from a study of shared clonotypes between healthy human individuals. Germline loops: CDR1 SQVTM, CDR2 ANQGSEA. The CDR3 is 15 amino acids. V was clipped by 4 bases and J by 3 bases, with 18 bases between them. General study results and limits: The study generally estimated greater richness for naive than memory subsets.

The receptor comes from a man aged 18 to 29 in good health. Some clones in this sample may be carry-over from other donors' samples. The gene calls are TRBV29-1 and TRBJ1-1; D gene unclear. Sequencing was done on a sample of naive CD4+ T cells from PBMCs. Documented subset: CD45RA+ positively selected. The CDR3 region has the DNA TGCAGCGTTGGGCGGGGATTTTCTGCGGACACTGAAGCTTTCTTT. Its protein product is CSVGRGFSADTEAFF.